This TCR beta chain appears in the sequencing data of a study of regulatory T cells in long-lasting Graves disease. The time point is: newly diagnosed GD, antithyroid drugs for less than 3 months. TCR sequences were obtained from RNA taken from PBMCs. Arm-PCR with iRepertoire HTBI primers amplified the CDR3 regions for these TCR beta libraries. TCRdb reprocessed the multiplex PCR reads via MiXCR and lists one record per CDR3 protein. The sample has 360,000 or so distinct CDR3 sequences; 15% to 20% are singletons. V was trimmed by 5 bases and J by 0 bases, leaving 8 bases between them. In germline, CDR1 is MNHEY, CDR2 SMNVEV (reference sequence). The CDR3 loop spans 14 amino acids. Study outcomes and limitations: Persistent patients shared more public clonotypes (roughly 3,000) than newly diagnosed patients (about 1,000).

This clonotype was observed at least ten times. Its antigen is as yet unknown. These data were also reused for a study on T cells in Graves' hyperthyroidism and ophthalmopathy. That study reports: Those patients with uncontrolled infection, other autoimmune disease, pregnancy or lactation were excluded. RT-PCR in the first round (using the HTBI primer set) targeted the TCR CDR3.

The TCR sequence derives from a young woman with Graves disease. This chain connects TRBV27 to TRBJ1-5; D remains ambiguous. Sample: peripheral blood mononuclear cells (PBMCs), taken at new diagnosis, from a patient treated with antithyroid drugs. In DNA, the CDR3 is TGTGCCAGCAGTCCGGGATTTAGCAATCAGCCCCAGCATTTT. Protein product: CASSPGFSNQPQHF.